These T cell receptor beta chains were read from a single sample in a study of shared clonotypes between healthy human individuals. Profiling relied on immunoSEQ multiplex PCR, and the TCRdb table lists in-frame clones only, not all of them. The sample shows 2,500,000 or so clones, 93% of them seen only once. The sample taken for sequencing was naive CD4+ T cells from PBMCs. The receptors were sampled from a man aged 18 to 35 in good health. Some clones in this sample may be carry-over from other donors' samples. Both conserved end residues are part of each CDR3.

v_gene | CDR3aa
TRBV9 | CASSVQGANTEAFF
TRBV9 | CASSVFSSLGNEQFF
TRBV19 | CASSIRGPEKLFF
TRBV19 | CASSIGAGVYEQYF
TRBV29-1 | CSSRTGTTLSEQYF
TRBV7-2 | CASSSRTGSYEQYF
TRBV25-1 | CASSESTPGAGELFF
TRBV5-1 | CASSLGTANVNYGYTF
TRBV7-9 | CASSPPDPGPQIIEQYF
TRBV30 | CAWRGKGAAFF
TRBV5-1 | CASSFGLAGSSYNEQFF
TRBV7-2 | CASSLPRADTQYF
TRBV14 | CASSLYRSSGNTIYF
TRBV4-3 | CASSQGRASGTDTQYF
TRBV7-3 | CASSLSPAASYNEQFF
TRBV10-3 | CAISESRSTDTQYF
TRBV4-2 | CASTSGAAAFYEQYF
TRBV5-1 | CASSLGGGRDQPQHF
TRBV27 | CASSPRGDNSPLHF
TRBV5-6 | CASSLGNYGYTF
TRBV7-6 | CASSLAFLGGNKNTEAFF
TRBV4-2 | CASSQDFGRALDEQYF
TRBV18 | CASSPSPGGDIQYF
TRBV27 | CASSLRKGGYNEQFF
TRBV14 | CASSQVLGGQETQYF
TRBV30 | CAWSSWDSYGYTF
TRBV27 | CASRPRTSRTGELFF
TRBV6-9 | CARTRPAGGTDTQYF
TRBV4-1 | CASSHTVYGDEQFF
TRBV6-5 | CASSPSGTGVHEQYF
TRBV6-4 | CASSGVAGGEQFF
TRBV18 | CASSGIKETQYF
TRBV6-5 | CASSRMMNTEAFF
TRBV6-5 | CASSYSKDEQFF
TRBV27 | CASRPTGGADNQPQHF
TRBV28 | CASTLTGRTYEQYF
TRBV11-3 | CASSLVGGTDTQYF
TRBV5-1 | CASSLGTSGKETQYF
TRBV9 | CASSATRGTATF
TRBV25-1 | CASSEGPQETQYF
TRBV7-9 | CASIRVGGETQYF
TRBV7-9 | CASSLVSLHTIYF
TRBV19 | CASSIGGSSRGLSVNTEAFF
TRBV28 | CASSWTGYGYTF
TRBV5-4 | CASSSRPGGNQPQHF
TRBV5-5 | CASSLLAFDTPQHF